A single sample gave rise to the 15 T cell receptor beta chains below, sequenced in a study of T cell responses to AZD1222 COVID-19 vaccine. Here immunoSEQ multiplex PCR was the method, and the copy in TCRdb shows in-frame clones only, minus some. Here the sample spans 40,000 to 45,000 clones, roughly 75% being singletons. This specimen consisted of peripheral blood, obtained on day 0 of AZD1222 vaccination. The receptors come from an adult in good health.

This sequence joins TRBV29-1 and TRBJ2-7; D tentatively reads TRBD1 or TRBD2 (5 bases each). CDR1 and CDR2 (germline): SQVTM, ANQGSEA. The CDR3 covers 13 residues. V lost 2 bases and J lost 4, with 12 bases in between. The CDR3 spells CSVEQGESYEQYF. The CDR3 DNA is TGCAGCGTTGAACAGGGAGAATCTTACGAGCAGTACTTC.

V usage is TRBV30 and J usage is TRBJ2-7; D might be TRBD1 or TRBD2, each matching 7 bases. Per germline, CDR1 GTSNPN and CDR2 SVGIG (reference sequence). Trimming cost V 0 bases and J 7 bases, with 19 bases left between them. The CDR3 consists of 15 residues. The CDR3 sequence is CAWSVPGGAPREQYF. The CDR3 DNA reads as TGTGCCTGGAGTGTACCAGGGGGGGCCCCTCGTGAGCAGTACTTC.

This clone was picked up a small number of times. CDR3: CAANKPELGELFF. In DNA, the CDR3 is TGTGCCGCCAACAAGCCCGAGTTAGGGGAGCTGTTTTTT. The J gene is TRBJ2-2, the V gene TRBV7-9, with no clear D. Germline-derived CDR1 and CDR2 are SEHNR and FQNEAQ (reference sequence). There are 13 residues in the CDR3. Trimming pared 11 bases from V and 8 bases from J, leaving 18 bases between. Drawing the rest from reference TRBV7-9 and TRBJ2-2, the complete variable domain is DTGVSQNPRHKITKRGQNVTFRCDPISEHNRLYWYRQTLGQGPEFLTYFQNEAQLEKSRLLSDRFSAERPKGSFSTLEIQRTEQGDSAMYLCAANKPELGELFFGEGSRLTVL.

J is TRBJ1-2 and V is TRBV28, with 7 bases fitting TRBD1. J lost 5 bases, V lost 10 bases, and 10 bases had no gene match. CDR1 MDHEN and CDR2 SYDVKM come from the germline V gene. There are 13 residues in the CDR3. The CDR3 here is CAIPRGGGYGYTF. DNA of the CDR3: TGTGCCATCCCGAGAGGGGGCGGGTATGGCTACACCTTC.

The CDR3, as DNA: TGTGCCAGCAGCTTAAAGAGGAACACTGAAGCTTTCTTT. It is translated as CASSLKRNTEAFF. The chain links TRBV11-2 to TRBJ1-1, with D unclear. The CDR3 extends over 13 amino acids. From germline, CDR1 is SGHAT and CDR2 FQNNGV. The ends were cut back, 2 bases at V and 1 base at J, with 5 bases in the middle.

The rearrangement joins TRBV19 to TRBJ1-6, with D maybe TRBD1 (5 bases). V was shortened by 4 bases and J by 4 bases, with 8 bases between the two germline ends. The CDR3 is 14 residues long. The germline gives CDR1 LNHDA, CDR2 SQIVND (reference sequence). CDR3 amino acids: CASSNGGYNSPLHF. CDR3 in DNA: TGTGCCAGTAGTAACGGGGGGTATAATTCACCCCTCCACTTT.

V usage is TRBV7-9 and J usage is TRBJ2-5; TRBD2 agrees at 9 bases. V trimming: 5 bases; J trimming: 6 bases; junction bases outside the gene matches: 7. This CDR3 has 14 amino acids. Germline assignment: CDR1 SEHNR and CDR2 FQNEAQ (reference sequence). The CDR3 loop reads CASSGGTSRKTQYF. The CDR3 DNA sequence: TGTGCCAGCAGCGGCGGGACTAGCAGAAAGACCCAGTACTTC. The entire variable domain, with the rest obtained from reference TRBV7-9 and TRBJ2-5, is as follows: DTGVSQNPRHKITKRGQNVTFRCDPISEHNRLYWYRQTLGQGPEFLTYFQNEAQLEKSRLLSDRFSAERPKGSFSTLEIQRTEQGDSAMYLCASSGGTSRKTQYFGPGTRLLVL.

The chain recombines TRBV6-1 with TRBJ1-4; D is ambiguous. CDR1 is MNHNS, CDR2 SASEGT, per germline. Trimming removed 3 bases from V and 6 bases from J, with 5 bases in between. The CDR3 has 12 amino acids. CDR3 nucleotides: TGTGCCAGCAGTGATTGGGATGAAAAACTGTTTTTT. Translating gives CASSDWDEKLFF.

In this sample, this clone turned up a few times. This chain uses TRBV7-2 with TRBJ2-7; weak D call: TRBD2 (5 bases). V was cut by 1 base and J by 3 bases, with 7 bases left in between. Germline loops: CDR1 SGHTA, CDR2 FQGNSA. The length of the CDR3 is 13 residues. The CDR3 region is CASSLVEGYEQYF. The CDR3 region has the DNA TGTGCCAGCAGCTTAGTAGAGGGCTACGAGCAGTACTTC.

The chain links TRBV11-3 to TRBJ1-2; D remains unclear. The CDR3 extends over 13 amino acids. The ends were cut back, 9 bases at V and 1 base at J, with 12 bases in the middle. The germline V gene has CDR1 SGHNT and CDR2 YENEEA. CDR3 bases: TGTGCCAGTTCCTCAGAGGTTAACTATGGCTACACCTTC. This sequence encodes CASSSEVNYGYTF. The full variable domain, rest sourced from reference TRBV11-3 and TRBJ1-2, is EAGVVQSPRYKIIEKKQPVAFWCNPISGHNTLYWYLQNLGQGPELLIRYENEEAVDDSQLPKDRFSAERLKGVDSTLKIQPAELGDSAVYLCASSSEVNYGYTFGSGTRLTVV.

The chain joins TRBV7-3 to TRBJ1-1, with D perhaps matching TRBD1 (5 bases). CDR1 is SGHTA, CDR2 FQGTGA, per germline. This CDR3 contains 13 residues. V lost 5 bases, J lost 5 bases, and 12 bases lay in between. CDR3: CASSEGPGTEAFF. The CDR3 DNA is TGTGCCAGCAGCGAGGGGCCGGGAACTGAAGCTTTCTTT.

V usage is TRBV9 and J usage is TRBJ1-2, with no clear D. V was shortened by 0 bases and J by 4 bases, with 10 bases between the two germline ends. Germline V gives CDR1 SGDLS, CDR2 YYNGEE. This CDR3 has 14 amino acids. In nucleotides, the CDR3 is TGTGCCAGCAGCGTAGTTGGGATCCCCTATGGCTACACCTTC. Amino acid sequence: CASSVVGIPYGYTF.

This clone was observed a few times. This chain uses TRBV28 with TRBJ2-3; possible D gene TRBD1, 6 bases. Trimming stripped 6 bases from V and 3 bases from J, with 13 bases between. This CDR3 contains 14 residues. The germline V gene has CDR1 MDHEN and CDR2 SYDVKM. The CDR3 DNA is TGTGCCAGCAGACCGACAGGAAGGACAGATACGCAGTATTTT. The encoded protein is CASRPTGRTDTQYF.

This clone was seen more than once but under ten times. The same CDR3 is also encoded by other DNA sequences in this sample. V usage is TRBV12-3 or TRBV12-4 and J usage is TRBJ1-2; no reliable D call. With 2 bases removed from V and 8 bases from J, the gap between germline ends came to 9 bases. This CDR3 is built from 12 residues. The CDR3 region has the DNA TGTGCCAGCAGTTTATTATCGGGAGGCTACACCTTC. This gives the protein CASSLLSGGYTF.

The J gene is TRBJ1-3, the V gene TRBV19, with D unclear. Germline CDR1 reads LNHDA; CDR2 reads SQIVND (reference sequence). V lost 5 bases and J lost 0, with 11 bases in between. The CDR3 runs 15 residues. Here the CDR3 reads CASSSGFPSGNTIYF. In nucleotides, the CDR3 is TGTGCCAGTAGTTCCGGATTCCCCTCTGGAAACACCATATATTTT.